The T cell receptor beta chain under discussion was sequenced for a study of cytomegalovirus exposure and HLA in healthy donors. Study-level results: Through in vitro validation, three CMV-associated chains were shown to be specific for CMV antigens.

The primer mix had 60 Vbeta and 13 Jbeta primers. Some clones are missing from TCRdb's copy, which holds only in-frame ones; the method was immunoSEQ multiplex PCR. In all, the sample yields about 55,000 clones. Turning to this clone: Antigen specificity is unknown.

The sequenced sample was PBMCs. The sequence was collected from a woman aged 55-69 years in good health and CMV-seropositive.

CDR3 DNA sequence: TGTGCCAGCAGTGAAGTACCGATAGGAGAAGTCGACACCGGGGAGCTGTTTTTT. Its protein product is CASSEVPIGEVDTGELFF. The chain recombines TRBV6-1 with TRBJ2-2; D call uncertain. The CDR3 has 18 residues. Deletions cut 1 base from V and 3 bases from J, with 18 bases between. Germline V lookup: CDR1 MNHNS, CDR2 SASEGT.